The clone carrying this T cell receptor (beta chain) was detected a few times. TCRdb processed the 5' RACE reads anew with MiXCR; each CDR3 protein has one entry. The data contain a few hundred thousand distinct CDR3 sequences, approximately 21% of them singletons. The data are from a study of T-cell memory formation after mild COVID-19. Trimming stripped 3 bases from V and 7 bases from J, with 22 bases between. The CDR3 runs 16 residues. CDR1 is MNHEY and CDR2 is SVGAGI in the germline V gene. This sequence joins TRBV6-5 and TRBJ2-7; D is ambiguous. The specimen sequenced was PBMCs or a T cell subset sorted from them (not recorded which). The clonotype comes from an adult woman who had mild COVID-19 (a few samples of this study predate the infection). Cell type and time point are not known. This CDR3 reads CASSYSMTDLPWEQYF. CDR3 nucleotide sequence: TGTGCCAGCAGTTATTCGATGACGGATCTACCGTGGGAGCAGTACTTC.